This T cell receptor beta chain was recovered during a study of cytomegalovirus exposure and HLA in healthy donors. Study-wide context: One earlier analysis, a look at some 180 million T cells, found about 100 million unique TCR beta sequences. General study findings and limits: Confirmation in vitro established that a few CMV-associated chains were specific for CMV antigens. Later genetic work tied a missense DCLRE1C variant to beta-chain V and J trimming.

Primers included in the PCR were 60 Vbeta and 13 Jbeta primers. TCRdb keeps only in-frame clones here, not all; method: immunoSEQ multiplex PCR. This sample has 55,000 to 75,000 clones; 55% to 75% occur once, and the top ten carry under 20%. The CDR3 runs to 13 residues. Germline loops: CDR1 LNHDA, CDR2 SQIVND (reference sequence). V was pared by 5 bases and J by 5 bases, with 12 bases between. Notes on this clone: The antigen is undetermined.

The TCR comes from a man between 40 and 49 years old in good health and CMV-seropositive. This rearrangement joins TRBV19 to TRBJ2-5; a weak D match, TRBD2 (5 bases). The sample was PBMCs. The CDR3 bases are TGTGCCAGTAGTGGTGGGCCGGGGGAGACCCAGTACTTC. It encodes CASSGGPGETQYF.